This T cell receptor beta chain was obtained from a study of CD8+ T cells in alopecia areata. General study findings and limits: Many expanded lesional clones persisted during tofacitinib (in both scalp and blood).

This clone occurred a few times. Antigen: not known. Germline lookup yields CDR1 MNHNS and CDR2 SASEGT. This CDR3 has 16 residues. V lost 2 bases to trimming and J lost 2 bases, with 10 bases between them. This sample's treatment: oral pan-JAK inhibitor, 5-10 mg twice daily. Extracted RNA was reverse transcribed, and the resulting cDNA served as sequencing template. Using immunoSEQ multiplex PCR, the repertoire was profiled, and TCRdb retains in-frame clones only, with some absent. The table includes roughly 190,000 clones, around three fifths detected once. V is TRBV6-1 and J is TRBJ2-6, with D perhaps matching TRBD2 (5 bases). The receptor comes from a human donor with alopecia areata. The input for sequencing was CD4+ T cells sorted from blood, taken at week 24, from a patient treated with tofacitinib. The CDR3: CASSEWRLAGANVLTF. The CDR3 coding sequence is TGTGCCAGCAGTGAATGGAGGCTGGCTGGGGCCAACGTCCTGACTTTC.